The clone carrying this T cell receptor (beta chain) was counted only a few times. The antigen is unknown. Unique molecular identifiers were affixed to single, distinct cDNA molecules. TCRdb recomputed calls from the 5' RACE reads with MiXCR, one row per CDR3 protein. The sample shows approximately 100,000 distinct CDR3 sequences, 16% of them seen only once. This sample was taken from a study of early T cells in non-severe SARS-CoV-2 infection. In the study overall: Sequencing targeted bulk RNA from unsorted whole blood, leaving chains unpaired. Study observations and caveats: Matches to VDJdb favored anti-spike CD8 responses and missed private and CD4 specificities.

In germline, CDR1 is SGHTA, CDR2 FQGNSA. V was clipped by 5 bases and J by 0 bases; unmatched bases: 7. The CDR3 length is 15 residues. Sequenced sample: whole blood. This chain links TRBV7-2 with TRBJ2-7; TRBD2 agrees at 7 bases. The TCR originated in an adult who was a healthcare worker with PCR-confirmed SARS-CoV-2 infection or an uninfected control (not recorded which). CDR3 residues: CASSPGTTFSYEQYF. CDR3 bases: TGTGCCAGCAGCCCCGGGACTACCTTCTCCTACGAGCAGTACTTC. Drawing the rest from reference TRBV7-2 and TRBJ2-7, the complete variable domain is GAGVSQSPSNKVTEKGKDVELRCDPISGHTALYWYRQSLGQGLEFLIYFQGNSAPDKSGLPSDRFSAERTGGSVSTLTIQRTQQEDSAVYLCASSPGTTFSYEQYFGPGTRLTVT.